Listed below are T cell receptor beta chains from one sample, sequenced in a study of identical twins. TCRdb processed the 5' RACE reads anew with MiXCR; each CDR3 protein has one entry. The table lists fewer than 550,000 distinct CDR3 sequences, about 16% of them singletons. These records were also assigned to another study, of yellow fever vaccine responses in identical twins.

Sequenced material: CD4+ T cells sorted from blood. All receptors derive from a woman aged 18-29 years in good health. Each CDR3 is given with its conserved first and last residue. A D gene is named only where the DNA matches it firmly. Expanded clones are given a class, and other clones once, few, many or no size at all.

D gene: -
clone size: few
V gene: TRBV19
J gene: TRBJ2-1
CDR3 DNA: TGTGCCAGTAGTTACGGGACCCAGGTTATGAGTGAGCAGTTCTTC
CDR3 protein: CASSYGTQVMSEQFF

D gene: TRBD1
clone size: -
V gene: TRBV2
J gene: TRBJ1-1
CDR3 DNA: TGTGCCAGCAGTGTCCAGGGGGAGGACACTGAAGCTTTCTTT
CDR3 protein: CASSVQGEDTEAFF

D gene: -
clone size: few
V gene: TRBV7-2
J gene: TRBJ2-5
CDR3 DNA: TGTGCCAGCAGCTCAGGTGGAGGGTCCGTGGAGACCCAGTACTTC
CDR3 protein: CASSSGGGSVETQYF

D gene: -
clone size: -
V gene: TRBV20-1
J gene: TRBJ2-2
CDR3 DNA: TGCAGTGCTAGAAGCTCCGCTAACACCGGGGAGCTGTTTTTT
CDR3 protein: CSARSSANTGELFF

D gene: TRBD1
clone size: -
V gene: TRBV28
J gene: TRBJ2-1
CDR3 DNA: TGTGCCAGCAGTACACTGGGACAGGGGAATTACAATGAGCAGTTCTTC
CDR3 protein: CASSTLGQGNYNEQFF

D gene: TRBD2
clone size: few
V gene: TRBV2
J gene: TRBJ2-7
CDR3 DNA: TGTGCCACCCAAGCGGGAGGGCGAGAGCAGTACTTC
CDR3 protein: CATQAGGREQYF

D gene: -
clone size: few
V gene: TRBV19
J gene: TRBJ1-5
CDR3 DNA: TGTGCCAGTACTGACGGACAAGGGGGTCTCCAGCCCCAGCATTTT
CDR3 protein: CASTDGQGGLQPQHF

D gene: TRBD1
clone size: -
V gene: TRBV27
J gene: TRBJ1-5
CDR3 DNA: TGTGCCAGCAGTATACGGACAGGGGATCAGCCCCAGCATTTT
CDR3 protein: CASSIRTGDQPQHF

D gene: -
clone size: few
V gene: TRBV29-1
J gene: TRBJ2-2
CDR3 DNA: TGCAGCGTTGCTAGGCCTGGAGGGGAGCTGTTTTTT
CDR3 protein: CSVARPGGELFF

D gene: -
clone size: few
V gene: TRBV7-3
J gene: TRBJ1-1
CDR3 DNA: TGTGCCAGCAGCCTACAGGACTTCACTGAAGCTTTCTTT
CDR3 protein: CASSLQDFTEAFF

D gene: -
clone size: few
V gene: TRBV28
J gene: TRBJ2-7
CDR3 DNA: TGTGCCAGCAGCACCCCGGGTTACGAGCAGTACTTC
CDR3 protein: CASSTPGYEQYF